The 2 T cell receptor beta chains below all came from one sample that was sequenced in a study of cytomegalovirus exposure and HLA in healthy donors. In the PCR, 60 Vbeta and 13 Jbeta primers were used. Sequencing used immunoSEQ multiplex PCR; TCRdb keeps in-frame clones, though not all of them. The table has 110,000 or so clones, about 79% seen once; the top ten hold 2% to 3%. The specimen was PBMCs. These receptors originate from a woman between 18 and 29 years old in good health and CMV-seronegative.

This chain links TRBV7-9 with TRBJ1-6, with a tentative D call TRBD1 (5 bases). This CDR3 is built from 15 residues. CDR1 SEHNR and CDR2 FQNEAQ come from the germline V gene (reference sequence). V lost 5 bases to trimming and J lost 13 bases, with 21 bases between them. The CDR3 sequence is CASSPPWATDGPLHF. DNA for the CDR3: TGTGCCAGCAGCCCTCCCTGGGCGACAGATGGGCCCCTCCACTTT.

This chain joins TRBV5-4 and TRBJ2-1; TRBD2 agrees at 13 bases. The CDR3 sequence is 15 residues long. CDR1 and CDR2 (germline): SGHNT, YYREEE (reference sequence). V dropped 0 bases and J dropped 12; count of bases not matched to a gene: 6. CDR3 nucleotide sequence: TGTGCCAGCAGCTTGGCCAGGACTAGCGGGAGATCGCAGTTCTTC. It encodes CASSLARTSGRSQFF. The full variable domain, completed using reference TRBV5-4 and TRBJ2-1, is ETGVTQSPTHLIKTRGQQVTLRCSSQSGHNTVSWYQQALGQGPQFIFQYYREEENGRGNFPPRFSGLQFPNYSSELNVNALELDDSALYLCASSLARTSGRSQFFGPGTRLTVL.